These T cell receptor beta chains were read from a single sample in a study of blood T cell repertoires in COVID-19. Assay used: immunoSEQ multiplex PCR; TCRdb lists only in-frame clones, some missing. The sample lists fewer than 250,000 clones; just over 85% were seen once. Sequenced: PBMCs or T cells enriched from blood (not recorded which). These receptors were taken from a woman in her thirties or forties with acute COVID-19. Both conserved end residues are part of each CDR3. The D gene is left open where the match is weak. Rows may omit the clone size; those that give it use once, few, many or a size class.

j_gene | abundance | v_gene | d_gene | CDR3nt | CDR3aa
TRBJ1-1 | - | TRBV21-1 | - | TGTGCCAGCAGCAAGGGCACGATAATTGAAGCTTTCTTT | CASSKGTIIEAFF
TRBJ1-4 | - | TRBV9 | - | TGTGCCAGCAGCGTAGCCCCAAGGGAGGAAAAACTGTTTTTT | CASSVAPREEKLFF
TRBJ2-1 | - | TRBV7-2 | TRBD2 | TGTGCCAGCAGCCTCGTTCGGGGGAGGGACAATGAGCAGTTCTTC | CASSLVRGRDNEQFF
TRBJ2-1 | - | TRBV28 | TRBD2 | TGTGCCAGCAGTTTGCAGCGGGAAGTCCCTGAGCAGTTCTTC | CASSLQREVPEQFF
TRBJ2-1 | - | TRBV5-4 | TRBD2 | TGTGCCAGCAGCTTCCTAGCGGGAGGTGGCGATGAGCAGTTCTTC | CASSFLAGGGDEQFF
TRBJ2-1 | - | TRBV7-9 | TRBD2 | TGTGCCAGCAGTTCCGGGACTACCAACAATGAGCAGTTCTTC | CASSSGTTNNEQFF
TRBJ1-1 | - | TRBV18 | TRBD1 | TGTGCCAGCTCTCCACAGGGGACTGAAGCTTTCTTT | CASSPQGTEAFF
TRBJ1-2 | - | TRBV28 | TRBD1 | TGTGCCAGCAGTTTTGGTGGGACAGGGGGCCCGGGCTACACCTTC | CASSFGGTGGPGYTF
TRBJ1-2 | - | TRBV29-1 | - | TGCAGCGTTGTTGAGGCTGGCTACACCTTC | CSVVEAGYTF
TRBJ2-1 | - | TRBV27 | TRBD2 | TGTGCCAGCAGTTTTGGGTACGGGAGGGCGGCCTACAATGAGCAGTTCTTC | CASSFGYGRAAYNEQFF
TRBJ2-3 | - | TRBV12-3/TRBV12-4 | - | TGTGCCAGCAGTTTATCCAGCGCAGATACGCAGTATTTT | CASSLSSADTQYF
TRBJ2-1 | once | TRBV21-1 | - | TGTGCCAGCAGCATCCCAGAAGGGGACAGGGTTAACAATGAGCAGTTCTTC | CASSIPEGDRVNNEQFF
TRBJ2-5 | few | TRBV19 | TRBD2 | TGTGCCAGTAGTATACTAGCGGGAGAGACCCAGTACTTC | CASSILAGETQYF
TRBJ2-1 | - | TRBV3-1/TRBV3-2 | TRBD2 | TGTGCCAGCAGCCAAGAAACTAGCGGGAGACGGGATGGACTGTTCTTC | CASSQETSGRRDGLFF
TRBJ1-1 | - | TRBV7-9 | - | TGTGCCAGCAGCTTATCACCGGGACATCGGAACACTGAAGCTTTCTTT | CASSLSPGHRNTEAFF
TRBJ1-1 | - | TRBV5-1 | - | TGCGCCAGCAGCTGGAGGGAGGACACTGAAGCTTTCTTT | CASSWREDTEAFF
TRBJ2-7 | - | TRBV5-4 | - | TGTGCCAGCACCCCTGGGGCAGGGGCCTACGAGCAGTACTTC | CASTPGAGAYEQYF
TRBJ2-5 | many | TRBV18 | TRBD1 | TGTGCCAGCTCACCACCGGGACAGTCAGGGACCCAGTACTTC | CASSPPGQSGTQYF
TRBJ2-7 | - | TRBV6-2/TRBV6-3 | TRBD2 | TGTGCCAGCAGTACCATAGCGGGAGAGGGCCGTAGAAGGTCGCTTTACGAGCAGTACTTC | CASSTIAGEGRRRSLYEQYF
TRBJ2-5 | - | TRBV6-5 | - | TGTGCCAGCAGTAGGGGGAGGGCCCTCGAGACCCAGTACTTC | CASSRGRALETQYF
TRBJ2-7 | - | TRBV6-2/TRBV6-3 | TRBD1 | TGTGCCAGCAGTGCACCGGGACAGGCCCGCGAGCAGTACTTC | CASSAPGQAREQYF